The table lists the clone carrying this T cell receptor beta chain with many counts. The antigen remains unidentified. These data come from a study of T cells in Graves' hyperthyroidism and ophthalmopathy. Regarding the study as a whole: Appearing also in blood were most of the thyroid clonotypes expanded above 0.001. In the analysis, a 13 V-J model separated ophthalmopathy from stable hyperthyroidism.

The V gene end was trimmed by 5 bases and the J gene end by 0 bases; junction bases not matched to a gene: 9. This CDR3 is 17 amino acids long. Germline CDR1 and CDR2: SGHAT and FQNNGV. Uncontrolled infection, other autoimmune disease, pregnancy or lactation led to exclusion. Authors of the study amplified TCR beta CDR3 regions from RNA transcripts. First-round RT-PCR targeting the TCR CDR3 was performed with the HTBI primer set. TCRdb reprocessed the multiplex PCR reads with MiXCR, giving one entry per CDR3 protein. The table has fewer than 750,000 distinct CDR3 sequences, around 42% seen once. This clonotype was obtained from a woman between 18 and 29 years old with Graves' hyperthyroidism. The chain uses TRBV11-2 and TRBJ1-4; 7 nucleotides line up with TRBD1. Material: peripheral blood or thyroid tissue (not recorded which). The CDR3, as DNA: TGTGCCAGCAGCCAGAAGCCGACAGGGCCAACTAATGAAAAACTGTTTTTT. Protein sequence: CASSQKPTGPTNEKLFF.